The entry below gives a single TCR beta chain sequence along with its context. Trimming pared 6 bases from V and 8 bases from J, leaving 11 bases between. This CDR3 region has 12 residues. This sample was included in a study of metastatic and nonmetastatic thyroid tumors. Using MiXCR, TCRdb re-called clones from the PCR reads. This table holds tens of thousands of clones, approximately 22% found once. All patients reached thyroid surgery having received no treatment beforehand. The rearrangement uses TRBV12-3 or TRBV12-4 and TRBJ1-5; D is unresolved. This sequence was found in a female donor with papillary thyroid cancer or a benign thyroid nodule (not recorded which). Some clones in this sample may be carry-over from other donors' samples. Sequencing was performed on adjacent normal tissue. The CDR3 sequence: CASSRRNKPQHF. In DNA form, the CDR3 reads TGTGCCAGCAGCCGGAGAAATAAGCCCCAGCATTTT.